A selection of T cell receptor beta chains follows, all from one sample in a study of OX40 agonist ivuxolimab in advanced cancers. Generated by immunoSEQ multiplex PCR, the TCRdb table keeps only in-frame clones and is missing some. The sample has roughly 53,000 clones, 93% seen once. Sequences were derived from CD4+ or CD8+ T cells sorted from blood, sampled in a trial of the OX40 agonist ivuxolimab. These receptors all come from an adult with an advanced solid tumor such as melanoma, head and neck, liver or kidney cancer. Each CDR3 is given with its conserved first and last residue. Fields, in order: D gene, V gene, J gene, clone size, CDR3 DNA, CDR3 protein. D genes are given only for firm matches. Expanded clones get a size class; other rows say once, few or many, or leave the size out.

TRBD1	TRBV4-3	TRBJ2-7	few	TGCGCCAGCAGCCAAGGAAGGAATACAGGGGGGAACTACGAGCAGTACTTC	CASSQGRNTGGNYEQYF
TRBD1	TRBV9	TRBJ2-2	.	TGTGCCAGCAGCTGGGACAGGGTCGGGGAGCTGTTTTTT	CASSWDRVGELFF
TRBD1	TRBV6-5	TRBJ2-1	.	TGTGCCACCGGGCCCCAGGGGGTGTCCTACAATGAGCAGTTCTTC	CATGPQGVSYNEQFF
.	TRBV6-6	TRBJ1-1	.	TGTGCCAGCAAGCTCGGGGCTGAAGCTTTCTTT	CASKLGAEAFF
TRBD1	TRBV4-3	TRBJ2-7	.	TGCGCCAGCAGCCAAGAACAGGGGACCATCTACGAGCAGTACTTC	CASSQEQGTIYEQYF
TRBD1	TRBV7-9	TRBJ1-2	.	TGTGCCAGCAGTTTGAAGGACAGGGGGGATTTCTATGGCTACACCTTC	CASSLKDRGDFYGYTF
TRBD2	TRBV10-2	TRBJ2-7	.	TGCGCCAGCACCGGGACTAGCATCTACGAGCAGTACTTC	CASTGTSIYEQYF
.	TRBV15	TRBJ2-5	.	TGTGCCACCAGCAGAGATCAGCTGGGGCAAAGCATAGAGACCCAGTACTTC	CATSRDQLGQSIETQYF
.	TRBV25-1	TRBJ1-2	.	TGTGCCAGCACGGTGGGAAGCTACACCTTC	CASTVGSYTF
.	TRBV5-1	TRBJ2-7	.	TGCGCCAGCAGCTTCCCAGGGATGGAGTACGAGCAGTACTTC	CASSFPGMEYEQYF
.	TRBV6-5	TRBJ1-4	.	TGTGCCAGCAGTTACTCGGGAGGGGGAAAACTGTTTTTT	CASSYSGGGKLFF
TRBD1	TRBV28	TRBJ2-5	.	TGTGCCAGCAGTTTGTTGACAGGGGGTTTTGAGACCCAGTACTTC	CASSLLTGGFETQYF
.	TRBV19	TRBJ1-3	.	TGTGCCAGTACAGCGGCCTTCTCTGGAAACACCATATATTTT	CASTAAFSGNTIYF
TRBD1	TRBV10-3	TRBJ2-7	.	TGTGCCATCAGGAACAGGGGAGACTACGAGCAGTACTTC	CAIRNRGDYEQYF
TRBD2	TRBV29-1	TRBJ2-3	.	TGCAGCGTTGGTGGACTAGTACGAGATACAGATACGCAGTATTTT	CSVGGLVRDTDTQYF
TRBD2	TRBV4-3	TRBJ2-7	.	TGCGCCAGCAGCCAATTTAGCGGGAGCTCCTACGAGCAGTACTTC	CASSQFSGSSYEQYF
.	TRBV11-2	TRBJ2-5	.	TGTGCCAGCAGCTTGGGGGAGACCCAGTACTTC	CASSLGETQYF
.	TRBV9	TRBJ1-2	few	TGTGCCAGCAGCGTAGGCACAGGTAACTATGGCTACACCTTC	CASSVGTGNYGYTF
.	TRBV6-5	TRBJ1-1	.	TGTGCCAGCAGTTACACCCGATTTGAAGCTTTCTTT	CASSYTRFEAFF
.	TRBV30	TRBJ1-5	few	TGTGCCTGGAGTGGAGAGTATAGCAATCAGCCCCAGCATTTT	CAWSGEYSNQPQHF
.	TRBV12-5	TRBJ1-2	.	TGTGCTAGTGGTCCGGACACCCACTATGGCTACACCTTC	CASGPDTHYGYTF
.	TRBV6-6	TRBJ1-1	few	TGTGCCAGCAGTTACGCCTTAAATGAAGCTTTCTTT	CASSYALNEAFF
.	TRBV5-6	TRBJ2-1	.	TGTGCCAGCATCTTGTCTGGAGAGGAGTTCTTC	CASILSGEEFF
.	TRBV7-6	TRBJ2-7	once	TGTGCCAGCAGCTCTGGAAACATCTTCTCCTACGAGCAGTACTTC	CASSSGNIFSYEQYF
.	TRBV6-5	TRBJ2-2	.	TGTGCCACTACATTTACCCGGAGGAACACCGGGGAGCTGTTTTTT	CATTFTRRNTGELFF
TRBD1	TRBV6-5	TRBJ2-5	.	TGTGCCAGCAGACAGGGGTCAGAGACCCAGTACTTC	CASRQGSETQYF
.	TRBV27	TRBJ2-1	once	TGTGCCAGCAGTGGTGATCGGCGGGCCTATGCAACGACCTCCTACAATGAGCAGTTCTTC	CASSGDRRAYATTSYNEQFF
.	TRBV7-3	TRBJ2-7	.	TGTGCCAGCAGCCCGACCGGGACCGAGACCTACGAGCAGTACTTC	CASSPTGTETYEQYF
TRBD1	TRBV7-3	TRBJ1-1	once	TGTGCCAGCAGCTGGACAGGGCCGAACACTGAAGCTTTCTTT	CASSWTGPNTEAFF
TRBD2	TRBV7-2	TRBJ2-1	few	TGTGCCAGCAGCCAGACCTGGCGGGAGGGCAACAATGAGCAGTTCTTC	CASSQTWREGNNEQFF
.	TRBV30	TRBJ2-1	.	TGTGCCCACGGGAGCAATGAGCAGTTCTTC	CAHGSNEQFF
TRBD2	TRBV27	TRBJ2-7	.	TGTGCCAGCAGCTCAGCGGGAGCGCTCTACGAGCAGTACTTC	CASSSAGALYEQYF
.	TRBV4-3	TRBJ1-6	.	TGCGCCAGCAGCCAAGGGGGTAATTCACCCCTCCACTTT	CASSQGGNSPLHF
.	TRBV4-1	TRBJ2-5	once	TGCGCCAGCAGCCAACCAAGCAGGACCGAGACCCAGTACTTC	CASSQPSRTETQYF
TRBD2	TRBV7-6	TRBJ2-7	.	TGTGCCAGCAGTCCTACCCCCTATAGCGGGAGGGGGGACGAGCAGTACTTC	CASSPTPYSGRGDEQYF
.	TRBV27	TRBJ2-1	.	TGTGCCAGCAGTTTATCGGCCTATTACAATGAGCAGTTCTTC	CASSLSAYYNEQFF
TRBD1	TRBV9	TRBJ2-7	.	TGTGCCAGCAGCCCCCGACAGGGGGCTTCCTACGAGCAGTACTTC	CASSPRQGASYEQYF
.	TRBV7-8	TRBJ1-1	.	TGTGCCAGCAGCTTAGGGCGGATCGCCCCAGGGACTGAAGCTTTCTTT	CASSLGRIAPGTEAFF
TRBD2	TRBV5-4	TRBJ2-2	.	TGTGCCATCTTCAAGGCAGCGGGGGCGCGTGGCGGGGAGCTGTTTTTT	CAIFKAAGARGGELFF
TRBD2	TRBV27	TRBJ2-1	.	TGTGCCAGCAGCTTCATCAGCGGGAGGGCTGACAATGAGCAGTTCTTC	CASSFISGRADNEQFF
.	TRBV7-9	TRBJ1-6	once	TGTGCCAGCAGCCCTTGGGACGGCAATTCACCCCTCCACTTT	CASSPWDGNSPLHF
.	TRBV19	TRBJ2-1	.	TGTGCCAGTAGTATCGGAGCGGGCGCCTACAATGAGCAGTTCTTC	CASSIGAGAYNEQFF
TRBD1	TRBV9	TRBJ2-2	.	TGTGCCAGCAGCATAACACAGGGGCTCGCGAACACCGGGGAGCTGTTTTTT	CASSITQGLANTGELFF
.	TRBV7-9	TRBJ2-5	.	TGTGCCAGCAGCCCAGGGGCGCCAGAGACCCAGTACTTC	CASSPGAPETQYF